What follows is one T cell receptor beta chain and its context. The junction departs from germline at one end; a sequencing error may be responsible. The data stem from a study of T cells of healthy individuals. TCRdb re-called the 5' RACE reads with MiXCR, one entry per CDR3 protein. Of just over 40,000 distinct CDR3 sequences in the sample, approximately 4.5% are singletons; the top ten hold about 10%. The CDR3 has 11 amino acids. CDR1 and CDR2 from the germline V gene are MNHEY and SVGAGI. The rearrangement links TRBV6-5 to TRBJ1-2; TRBD1 matches at 8 bases. The receptor was isolated from a human donor in good health. The CDR3: CASSQTGDYNF. The DNA for the CDR3 is TGTGCCAGCAGCCAGACAGGGGACTACAACTTC.